The T cell receptor beta chain described here comes from a study of blood T cell repertoires in COVID-19. Turning to the study itself: Whether acute or convalescent, the COVID-19 samples came from the United States, Italy and Spain.

Source study methods: Amplifying reference gene primers gave estimates of nucleated cell counts. TCRdb keeps only in-frame clones here, not all; method: immunoSEQ multiplex PCR. Clone size and V and J calls were adopted from that table, with D and trimming inferred from the DNA. The table shows around 95,000 clones, with about nine tenths occurring only once. Germline assignment: CDR1 MGHRA and CDR2 YSYEKL. This CDR3 contains 14 residues. V was trimmed by 1 base and J by 0 bases, leaving 5 bases between them. The receptor's source is a man aged 45 to 65 with active COVID-19. This sequence joins TRBV4-1 and TRBJ2-3; possibly TRBD2 for D (5 bases). Material: peripheral blood. This CDR3 is CASSQVASTDTQYF. CDR3 nucleotide sequence: TGCGCCAGCAGCCAAGTAGCGAGCACAGATACGCAGTATTTT.